This T cell receptor beta chain was obtained from a study of OX40 agonist ivuxolimab in advanced cancers. Findings and limits, study-wide: There were, on average, more expanded clones in CD8+ T cells than in CD4+. Patients who responded partially at 0.1-3.0 mg/kg showed clonal expansion ranking among the lowest. Also showing low normalized T-cell clonal expansion were some of the nonresponders.

As regards this clone: Antigen unknown.

Clones were sequenced by immunoSEQ multiplex PCR, and TCRdb holds only the in-frame ones, with some missing. The table records some 14,000 clones, around 62% of them present only once. Trimming took off 1 base at V and 2 bases at J, with 2 bases between the two ends. The CDR3 spans 12 residues. Germline V lookup: CDR1 SGHDT, CDR2 YYEEEE. The source is an adult with an advanced solid tumor such as melanoma, head and neck, liver or kidney cancer. The chain recombines TRBV5-6 with TRBJ2-3; D gene unclear. Here the sequenced sample was CD4+ or CD8+ T cells sorted from blood, taken in a trial of the OX40 agonist ivuxolimab. The CDR3 bases are TGTGCCAGCAGCTTGATCACAGATACGCAGTATTTT. It specifies CASSLITDTQYF.